This record looks at one T cell receptor beta chain sequence and its context. Some clones are missing from TCRdb's copy, which holds only in-frame ones; the method was immunoSEQ multiplex PCR. The sample has 35,000 to 50,000 clones, about 96% seen once. This CDR3 spans 18 amino acids. In germline, CDR1 is LGHNT, CDR2 FRNRAP. Trimming removed 3 bases from V and 3 bases from J; junction bases left unmatched: 10. This sample was included in a study of technical replicates of blood from four donors. The receptor was derived from a human donor in good health. The material sequenced was T cells isolated from PBMCs. The chain is built from TRBV12-5 and TRBJ1-3; 11 nucleotides agree with TRBD1. Written as DNA, the CDR3 is TGTGCTAGTGGTTTAAACCACGGACAGGGGGCTGGTGGAAACACCATATATTTT. Protein: CASGLNHGQGAGGNTIYF.